The sequence of this T cell receptor beta chain was determined in a study of blood T cell repertoires in COVID-19. Study in general: COVID-19 samples from acute and convalescent phases originated in the United States, Italy and Spain. Sample material is recorded as cDNA or gDNA derived from T cells, B-cell-depleted T cells, or PBMCs.

Original data processing: Scientists estimated how many nucleated cells there were by amplifying reference gene primers. Measured with immunoSEQ multiplex PCR; TCRdb has only the in-frame clones, and not every one. For V, J and clone size, that table is used; D and trimming come from the DNA. The table includes around 190,000 clones, approximately 85% detected once. This CDR3 is 15 amino acids long. Germline values: CDR1 MGHRA, CDR2 YSYEKL. V lost 6 bases to trimming and J lost 4 bases, with 15 bases between them. The chain links TRBV4-1 to TRBJ2-2; D perhaps matches TRBD2 (6 bases). The receptor's source is a woman of 80 years or more with acute or convalescent COVID-19. The sequenced sample consisted of peripheral blood. The CDR3 sequence: CASSWEVAGTGELFF. The DNA for the CDR3 is TGCGCCAGCAGTTGGGAGGTAGCTGGCACCGGGGAGCTGTTTTTT.